This T cell receptor beta chain originates from a study of blood T cell repertoires in COVID-19. As for the study in general: There were acute and convalescent COVID-19 samples, and they came from the United States, Italy and Spain. Sources were T cells, B-cell-depleted T cells, or PBMCs; the material itself was cDNA or gDNA.

This CDR3 is 14 amino acids long. Looked up from germline, CDR1 is MNHEY and CDR2 is SMNVEV (reference sequence). The germline V and J ends were trimmed by 4 bases and 6 bases, with 12 bases remaining between them. Study processing details: Amplification with reference gene primers provided the estimates of nucleated cell counts. Sequencing was performed with immunoSEQ multiplex PCR; in TCRdb, only in-frame clones are kept and a portion is missing. V, J and clone size derive from that table, while D and trimming were established from the DNA sequence. This table holds about 67,000 clones, 86% found once.

Sample: peripheral blood. J is TRBJ2-2 and V is TRBV27, with a tentative D call TRBD2 (5 bases). This receptor was taken from a man between 50 and 59 years old with active COVID-19. CDR3 nucleotides: TGTGCCAGCAGTTCGTACCCGGGGTCCGGGGAGCTGTTTTTT. Translation gives CASSSYPGSGELFF.